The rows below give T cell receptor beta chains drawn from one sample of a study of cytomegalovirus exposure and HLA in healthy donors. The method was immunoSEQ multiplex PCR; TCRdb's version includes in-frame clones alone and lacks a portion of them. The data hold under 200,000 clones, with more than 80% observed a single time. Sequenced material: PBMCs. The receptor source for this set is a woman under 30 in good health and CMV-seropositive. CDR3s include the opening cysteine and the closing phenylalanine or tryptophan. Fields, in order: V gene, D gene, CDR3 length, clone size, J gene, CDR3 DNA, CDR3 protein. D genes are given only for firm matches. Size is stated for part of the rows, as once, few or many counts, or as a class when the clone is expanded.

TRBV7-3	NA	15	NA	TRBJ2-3	TGTGCCAGCAGCCCAGCGGAGCGGGTCACAGATACGCAGTATTTT	CASSPAERVTDTQYF
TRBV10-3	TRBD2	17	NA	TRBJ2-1	TGTGCCATCAGTGCTATTAGCGGGAGGGCCCTCTACAATGAGCAGTTCTTC	CAISAISGRALYNEQFF
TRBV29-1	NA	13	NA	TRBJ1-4	TGCAGCGCCAGGTCCAGGGTTGGGGAAAAACTGTTTTTT	CSARSRVGEKLFF
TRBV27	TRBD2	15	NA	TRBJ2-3	TGTGCCAGCAGTTATTCTGGGACTACCACAGATACGCAGTATTTT	CASSYSGTTTDTQYF
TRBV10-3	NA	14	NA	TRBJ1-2	TGTGCCATCAGTGATCGGGTCTCCACCTATGGCTACACCTTC	CAISDRVSTYGYTF
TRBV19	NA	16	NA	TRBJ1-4	TGTGCCAGTAGTACGTTCTGGGGGGACGCAAGTGAAAAACTGTTTTTT	CASSTFWGDASEKLFF
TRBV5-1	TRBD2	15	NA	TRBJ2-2	TGCGCCAGCAGCTTGCGGCGGGAGCTTACCGGGGAGCTGTTTTTT	CASSLRRELTGELFF
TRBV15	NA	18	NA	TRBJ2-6	TGTGCCACCAGCAGAGATTGGAAGGCACCGGGTGGGGCCAACGTCCTGACTTTC	CATSRDWKAPGGANVLTF
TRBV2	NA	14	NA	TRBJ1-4	TGTGCCAGCAGTGGGGGCCGCCTTAATGAAAAACTGTTTTTT	CASSGGRLNEKLFF
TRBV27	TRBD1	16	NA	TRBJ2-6	TGTGCCAGCAGGACAGGGGGATTCTCTGGGGCCAACGTCCTGACTTTC	CASRTGGFSGANVLTF
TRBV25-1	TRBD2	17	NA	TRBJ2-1	TGTGCCAGCAGTGATTCTCGGGGGGGCTTAACCTACAATGAGCAGTTCTTC	CASSDSRGGLTYNEQFF
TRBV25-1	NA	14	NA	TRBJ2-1	TGTGCCAGCAGAGAAGACAGTTCCTACAATGAGCAGTTCTTC	CASREDSSYNEQFF
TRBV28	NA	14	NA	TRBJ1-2	TGTGCCAGCAGCCTGTCGGGGGTGAACTATGGCTACACCTTC	CASSLSGVNYGYTF
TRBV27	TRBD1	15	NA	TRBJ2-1	TGTGCCAGCAGTTTATCGGGACAGGGGGCGGGTGAGCAGTTCTTC	CASSLSGQGAGEQFF
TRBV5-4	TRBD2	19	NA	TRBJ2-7	TGTGCCAGCAGCTTGGGGACGGCCGAGCTAGCGGGCTCAACCTACGAGCAGTACTTC	CASSLGTAELAGSTYEQYF
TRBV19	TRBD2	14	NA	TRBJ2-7	TGTGCCAGTAGTCCACGACTAGCGGAGGGGGAGCAGTACTTC	CASSPRLAEGEQYF
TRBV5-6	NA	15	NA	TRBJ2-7	TGTGCCAGCAGCTTCTACCCGGGACTCGTTTACGAGCAGTACTTC	CASSFYPGLVYEQYF
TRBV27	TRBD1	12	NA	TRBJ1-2	TGTGCCAGCTGGGACAGGGACTATGGCTACACCTTC	CASWDRDYGYTF
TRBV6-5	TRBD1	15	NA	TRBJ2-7	TGTGCCAGCAGTCCCTGGGGACAGGGTTCCTACGAGCAGTACTTC	CASSPWGQGSYEQYF
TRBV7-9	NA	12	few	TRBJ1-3	TGTGCCAGCAGCCAGGAATTGAACACCATATATTTT	CASSQELNTIYF
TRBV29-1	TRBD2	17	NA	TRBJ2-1	TGCAGCGTTGAGGGGGGGACTAGCGGGGTTTCCTACAATGAGCAGTTCTTC	CSVEGGTSGVSYNEQFF
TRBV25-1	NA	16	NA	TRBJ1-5	TGTGCCAGCAGTGTTAGGGGCGTCAAGGACAATCAGCCCCAGCATTTT	CASSVRGVKDNQPQHF